This TCR beta chain comes out of a study of blood T cell repertoires in COVID-19. J gave up 4 bases and V 5 bases, and 7 bases lay outside the gene matches. This CDR3 is 15 amino acids long. Germline CDR1 and CDR2: SGHRS and YFSETQ. The table lists this clone with a count of one. Per the authors' pipeline: Reference gene primers were amplified, and this amplification served to estimate nucleated cell counts. Assay: immunoSEQ multiplex PCR; the TCRdb copy retains only in-frame clones and omits some. Clone size and V and J calls were adopted from that table, with D and trimming inferred from the DNA. Among 250,000 to 300,000 clones listed, around 90% were seen once.

This chain links TRBV5-1 with TRBJ2-1; 9 nucleotides match TRBD2. Input material: PBMCs or T cells enriched from blood (not recorded which). The clonotype comes from a woman between 40 and 55 years old who had recovered from COVID-19. CDR3 amino acids: CASRTLAGKYNEQFF. The CDR3 DNA sequence: TGCGCCAGCAGGACGCTAGCGGGAAAATACAATGAGCAGTTCTTC.